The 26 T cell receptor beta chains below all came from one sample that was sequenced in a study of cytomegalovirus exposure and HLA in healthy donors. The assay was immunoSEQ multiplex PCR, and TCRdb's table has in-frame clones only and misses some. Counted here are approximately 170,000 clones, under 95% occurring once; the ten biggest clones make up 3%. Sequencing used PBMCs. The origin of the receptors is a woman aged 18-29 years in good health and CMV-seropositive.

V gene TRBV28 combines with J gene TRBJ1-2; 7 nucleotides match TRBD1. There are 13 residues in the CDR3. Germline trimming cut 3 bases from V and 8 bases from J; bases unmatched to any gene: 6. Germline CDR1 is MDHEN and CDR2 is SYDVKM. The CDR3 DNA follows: TGTGCCAGCAGTTTCCTCGGGACAGTAGGCTACACCTTC. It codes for CASSFLGTVGYTF.

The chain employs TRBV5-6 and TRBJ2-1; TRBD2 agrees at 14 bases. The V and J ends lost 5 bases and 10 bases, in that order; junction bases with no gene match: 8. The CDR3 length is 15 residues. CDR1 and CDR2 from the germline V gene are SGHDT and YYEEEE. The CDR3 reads CASSLGTSGRKEQFF. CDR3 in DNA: TGTGCCAGCAGTCTCGGGACTAGCGGGAGAAAAGAGCAGTTCTTC.

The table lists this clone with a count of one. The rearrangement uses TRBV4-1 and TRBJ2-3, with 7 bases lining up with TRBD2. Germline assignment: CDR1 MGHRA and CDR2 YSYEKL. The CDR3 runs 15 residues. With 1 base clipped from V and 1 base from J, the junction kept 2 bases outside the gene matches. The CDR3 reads CASSQGAGGTDTQYF. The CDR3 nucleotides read TGCGCCAGCAGCCAAGGGGCGGGGGGCACAGATACGCAGTATTTT.

As DNA, the CDR3 is TGTGCCAGCAGCTGGACAGGGCGATCGGAAACTAACTATGGCTACACCTTC. Translating it yields CASSWTGRSETNYGYTF. This chain links TRBV5-8 with TRBJ1-2; 8 bases fit TRBD1. The germline gives CDR1 SGHTS, CDR2 YDEGEE. V was clipped by 3 bases and J by 0 bases; unmatched bases: 10. The CDR3 runs 17 residues.

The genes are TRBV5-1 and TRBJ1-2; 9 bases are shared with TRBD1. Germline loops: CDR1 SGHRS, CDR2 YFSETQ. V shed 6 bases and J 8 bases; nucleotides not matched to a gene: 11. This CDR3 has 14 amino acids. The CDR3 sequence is CASTLTGGELGYTF. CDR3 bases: TGCGCCAGCACCCTAACAGGGGGCGAGCTGGGCTACACCTTC.

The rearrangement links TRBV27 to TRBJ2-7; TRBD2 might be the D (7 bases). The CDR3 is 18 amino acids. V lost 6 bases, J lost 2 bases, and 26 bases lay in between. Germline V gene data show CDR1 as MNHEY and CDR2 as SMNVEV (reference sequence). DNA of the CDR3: TGTGCCAGCAGCCCCGGGGGCGGGAGATTCGGCCGCCCCTACGAGCAGTACTTC. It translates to CASSPGGGRFGRPYEQYF.

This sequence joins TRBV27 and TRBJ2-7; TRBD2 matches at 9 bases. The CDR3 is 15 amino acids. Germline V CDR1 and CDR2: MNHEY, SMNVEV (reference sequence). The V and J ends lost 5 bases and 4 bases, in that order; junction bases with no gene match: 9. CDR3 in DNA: TGTGCCAGCAGTGTCGGGCTAGCGGGGTTATACGAGCAGTACTTC. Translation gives CASSVGLAGLYEQYF.

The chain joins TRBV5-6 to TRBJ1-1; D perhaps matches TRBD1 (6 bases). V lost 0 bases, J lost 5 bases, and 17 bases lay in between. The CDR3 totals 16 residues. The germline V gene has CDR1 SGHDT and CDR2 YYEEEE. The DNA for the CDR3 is TGTGCCAGCAGCTTGGTATATGGTCGGACAGCGACTGAAGCTTTCTTT. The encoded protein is CASSLVYGRTATEAFF.

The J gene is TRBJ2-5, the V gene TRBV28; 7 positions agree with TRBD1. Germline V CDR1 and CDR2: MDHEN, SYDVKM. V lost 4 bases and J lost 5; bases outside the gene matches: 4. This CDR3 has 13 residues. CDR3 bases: TGTGCCAGCAGTTCACAGGGGAAGGAGACCCAGTACTTC. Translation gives CASSSQGKETQYF.

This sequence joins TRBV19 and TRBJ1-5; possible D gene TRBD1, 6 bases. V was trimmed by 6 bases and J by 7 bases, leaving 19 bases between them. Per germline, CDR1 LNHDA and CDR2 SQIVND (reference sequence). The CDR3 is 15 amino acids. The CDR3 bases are TGTGCCAGTAGCCCGAGTTGGACAGCCGAGCAGCCCCAGCATTTT. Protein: CASSPSWTAEQPQHF.

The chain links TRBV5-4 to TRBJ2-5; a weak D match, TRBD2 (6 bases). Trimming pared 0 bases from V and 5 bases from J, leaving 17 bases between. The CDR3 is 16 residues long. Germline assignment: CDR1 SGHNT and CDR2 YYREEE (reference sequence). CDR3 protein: CASSLERLARGETQYF. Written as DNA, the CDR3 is TGTGCCAGCAGCTTGGAACGCCTAGCGAGGGGTGAGACCCAGTACTTC.

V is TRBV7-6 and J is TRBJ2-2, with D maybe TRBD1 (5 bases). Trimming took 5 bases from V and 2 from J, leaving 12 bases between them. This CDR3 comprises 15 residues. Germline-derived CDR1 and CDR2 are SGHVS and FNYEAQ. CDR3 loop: CASSVRDSNTGELFF. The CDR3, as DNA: TGTGCCAGCAGCGTCCGCGACAGTAACACCGGGGAGCTGTTTTTT.

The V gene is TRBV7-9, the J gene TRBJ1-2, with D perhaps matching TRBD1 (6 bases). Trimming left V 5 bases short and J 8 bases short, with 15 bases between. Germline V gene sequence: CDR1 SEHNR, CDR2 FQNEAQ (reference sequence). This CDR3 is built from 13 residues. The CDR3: CASSATGPEGYTF. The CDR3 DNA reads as TGTGCCAGCAGCGCAACAGGGCCGGAAGGCTACACCTTC.

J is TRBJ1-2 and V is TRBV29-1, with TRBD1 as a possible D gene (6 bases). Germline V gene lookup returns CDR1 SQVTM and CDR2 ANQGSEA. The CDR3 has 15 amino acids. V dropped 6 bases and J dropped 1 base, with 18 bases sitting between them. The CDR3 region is CSVDIRGPNNYGYTF. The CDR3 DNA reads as TGCAGCGTGGATATCAGGGGTCCGAATAACTATGGCTACACCTTC.

DNA for the CDR3: TGTGCCACCAGCAGCTACGACGGGACAGGGAGGGGCGAGCAGTACTTC. It is translated as CATSSYDGTGRGEQYF. The chain has TRBV15 and TRBJ2-7; TRBD1 agrees at 9 bases. With 3 bases clipped from V and 6 bases from J, the junction kept 12 bases outside the gene matches. This CDR3 has 16 residues. Per the germline V gene, CDR1 is LNHNV and CDR2 is YYDKDF (reference sequence).

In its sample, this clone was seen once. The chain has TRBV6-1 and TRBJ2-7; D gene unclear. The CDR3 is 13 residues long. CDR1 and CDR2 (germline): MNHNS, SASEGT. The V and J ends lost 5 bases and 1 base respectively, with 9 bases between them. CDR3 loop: CASSLSPSYEQYF. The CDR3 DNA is TGTGCCAGCAGTCTATCACCGTCCTACGAGCAGTACTTC.

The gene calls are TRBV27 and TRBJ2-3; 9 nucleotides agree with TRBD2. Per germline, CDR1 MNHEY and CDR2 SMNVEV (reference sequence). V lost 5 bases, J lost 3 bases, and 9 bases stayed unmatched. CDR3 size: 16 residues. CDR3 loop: CASSPLAGVGTDTQYF. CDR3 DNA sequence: TGTGCCAGCAGTCCCTTAGCGGGAGTGGGTACAGATACGCAGTATTTT.

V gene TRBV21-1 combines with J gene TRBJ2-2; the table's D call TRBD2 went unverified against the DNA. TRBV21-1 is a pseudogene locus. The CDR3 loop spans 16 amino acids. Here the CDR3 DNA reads TGTGCCAGCACCTGGGACTGGCGGGAAGATGCCGGGGAGCTGTTTTTT. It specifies CASTWDWREDAGELFF.

CDR3 nucleotides: TGTGCCAGCAGGCCAGCGGCGGGGGTGGACACCGGGGAGCTGTTTTTT. Its protein is CASRPAAGVDTGELFF. This rearrangement joins TRBV6-6 to TRBJ2-2; 7 bases map to TRBD2. Germline CDR1 reads MNHNY; CDR2 reads SVGAGI (reference sequence). Trimming cost V 6 bases and J 3 bases; bases outside gene matches: 10. This CDR3 comprises 16 residues.

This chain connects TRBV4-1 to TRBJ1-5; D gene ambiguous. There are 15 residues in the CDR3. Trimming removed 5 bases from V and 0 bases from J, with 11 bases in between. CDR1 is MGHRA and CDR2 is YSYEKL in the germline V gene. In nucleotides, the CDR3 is TGCGCCAGCAGCGCCCTTGGGCTTAGCAATCAGCCCCAGCATTTT. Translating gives CASSALGLSNQPQHF.

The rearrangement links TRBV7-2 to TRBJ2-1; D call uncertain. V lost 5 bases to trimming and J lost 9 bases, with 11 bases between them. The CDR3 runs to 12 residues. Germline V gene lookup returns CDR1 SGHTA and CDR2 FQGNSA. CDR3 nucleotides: TGTGCCAGCAGCGGTACAGAAAGTGAGCAGTTCTTC. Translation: CASSGTESEQFF. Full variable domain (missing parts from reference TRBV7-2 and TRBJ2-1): GAGVSQSPSNKVTEKGKDVELRCDPISGHTALYWYRQSLGQGLEFLIYFQGNSAPDKSGLPSDRFSAERTGGSVSTLTIQRTQQEDSAVYLCASSGTESEQFFGPGTRLTVL.

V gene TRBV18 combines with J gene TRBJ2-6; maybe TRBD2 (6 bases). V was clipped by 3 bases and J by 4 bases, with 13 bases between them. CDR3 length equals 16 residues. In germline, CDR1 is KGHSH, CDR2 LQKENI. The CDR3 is CASSPPPGRGANVLTF. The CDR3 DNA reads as TGTGCCAGCTCACCCCCCCCAGGGAGGGGGGCCAACGTCCTGACTTTC.

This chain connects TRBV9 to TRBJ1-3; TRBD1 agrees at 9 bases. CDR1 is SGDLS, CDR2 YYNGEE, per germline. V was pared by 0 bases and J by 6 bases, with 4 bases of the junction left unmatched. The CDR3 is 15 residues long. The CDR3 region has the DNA TGTGCCAGCAGCGTAGAAGGGACAGGGCTAAACACCATATATTTT. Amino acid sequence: CASSVEGTGLNTIYF.

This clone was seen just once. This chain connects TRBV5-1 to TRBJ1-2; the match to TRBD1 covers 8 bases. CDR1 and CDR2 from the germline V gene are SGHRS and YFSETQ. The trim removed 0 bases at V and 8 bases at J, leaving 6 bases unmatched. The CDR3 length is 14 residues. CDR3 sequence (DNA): TGCGCCAGCAGCTTGGGGACAGGGTTTAAAGGCTACACCTTC. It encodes CASSLGTGFKGYTF.

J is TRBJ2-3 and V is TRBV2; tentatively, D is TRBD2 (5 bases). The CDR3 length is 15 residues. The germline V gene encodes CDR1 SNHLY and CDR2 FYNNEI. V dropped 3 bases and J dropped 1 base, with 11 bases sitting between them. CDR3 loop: CASSDGGWGTDTQYF. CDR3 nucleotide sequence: TGTGCCAGCAGTGATGGCGGGTGGGGCACAGATACGCAGTATTTT.

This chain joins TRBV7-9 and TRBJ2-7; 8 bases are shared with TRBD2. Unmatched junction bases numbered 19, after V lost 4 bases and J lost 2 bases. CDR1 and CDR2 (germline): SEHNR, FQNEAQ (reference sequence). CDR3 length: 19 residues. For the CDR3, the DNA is TGTGCCAGCAGCTCCCCTCCGGGACTAGGAGAGTCGTACCCCTACGAGCAGTACTTC. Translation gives CASSSPPGLGESYPYEQYF.